This TCR beta chain was identified during a study of blood T cells in healthy people across ages. A second PCR of 7 to 11 cycles used a sample-barcoded 5' primer and a J-beta primer mix. TCRdb redid the calling of the 5' RACE reads with MiXCR, one entry per CDR3 protein. The sample yields 650,000 to 700,000 distinct CDR3 sequences, about 51% seen once. Total RNA amounts of at least 6 micrograms were extracted per sample. The source is a woman at least 80 years old in good health. The material sequenced was blood.

The CDR3 loop is CATLAGTRTYEQYF. CDR3 nucleotides: TGTGCCACCTTAGCGGGGACTAGAACCTACGAGCAGTACTTC. J is TRBJ2-7 and V is TRBV10-3; TRBD2 matches at 8 bases. Trimming removed 10 bases from V and 2 bases from J; junction bases left unmatched: 10. The CDR3 has 14 residues. Germline V gene lookup returns CDR1 ENHRY and CDR2 SYGVKD.